The 9 T cell receptor beta chains below come from one sample, sequenced in a study of T cell responses to AZD1222 COVID-19 vaccine. Sequencing used immunoSEQ multiplex PCR; TCRdb keeps in-frame clones, though not all of them. The sample yields 45,000 to 60,000 clones, around 92% seen once. This material consisted of peripheral blood, taken on day 0 of AZD1222 vaccination. These receptors all come from an adult in good health.

The V and J genes are TRBV5-1 and TRBJ1-2; 10 nucleotides agree with TRBD1. This CDR3 is 15 amino acids long. From germline, CDR1 is SGHRS and CDR2 YFSETQ. J was trimmed by 6 bases and V by 4 bases; bases with no gene match: 9. CDR3 sequence: CASSGGQGRTDGYTF. CDR3 DNA: TGCGCCAGCAGCGGGGGACAGGGGCGTACGGATGGCTACACCTTC.

The chain joins TRBV27 to TRBJ2-1; possible D gene TRBD2, 6 bases. V was cut by 2 bases and J by 7 bases, with 12 bases left in between. CDR3 length: 14 amino acids. CDR1 and CDR2 from the germline V gene are MNHEY and SMNVEV (reference sequence). The CDR3 bases are TGTGCCAGCAGTTTACAGGGTGCGGGAAATGAGCAGTTCTTC. Its protein is CASSLQGAGNEQFF.

This chain connects TRBV28 to TRBJ1-1; D is perhaps TRBD1 (6 bases). The CDR3 has 16 residues. The V end lost 6 bases, the J end lost 3 bases, and 20 bases lay between the germline ends. Germline CDR1 and CDR2: MDHEN and SYDVKM. The CDR3 is CASSSPAQGWDTEAFF. The CDR3 DNA sequence: TGTGCCAGCAGCTCACCCGCACAGGGTTGGGACACTGAAGCTTTCTTT.

This chain joins TRBV6-5 and TRBJ1-1; 10 nucleotides line up with TRBD1. Germline loops: CDR1 MNHEY, CDR2 SVGAGI. CDR3 length: 13 amino acids. Unmatched junction bases numbered 5, after V lost 5 bases and J lost 8 bases. The CDR3: CASSRGTGAEAFF. The CDR3 nucleotides read TGTGCCAGCAGTCGGGGGACAGGGGCCGAAGCTTTCTTT.

This clone was counted once. The chain couples TRBV12-3 or TRBV12-4 to TRBJ1-5; D not resolved. V lost 0 bases and J lost 8, with 5 bases in between. This CDR3 comprises 12 residues. For the CDR3, the DNA is TGTGCCAGCAGTTTAGCTAATGAGCCCCAGCATTTT. Translating it yields CASSLANEPQHF.

Notes on this clone: One end of the junction is discordant with germline, which a read error may explain. The chain couples TRBV27 to TRBJ2-2, with D possibly matching TRBD2 (7 bases). This CDR3 contains 14 residues. Germline V gives CDR1 MNHEY, CDR2 SMNVEV (reference sequence). The CDR3 coding sequence is TGTGCCCGCAGCCGGAGGGGGGGGACCGGGGAGCTGTTTTTT. The encoded protein is CARSRRGGTGELFF.

The chain has TRBV28 and TRBJ2-1, with D hard to call. The CDR3 covers 13 residues. Trimming shortened V by 2 bases and J by 7 bases, and 9 bases separated the two germline ends. Germline CDR1 reads MDHEN; CDR2 reads SYDVKM. The CDR3 here is CASSLPGWNEQFF. The CDR3 bases are TGTGCCAGCAGTTTACCCGGGTGGAATGAGCAGTTCTTC.

The chain joins TRBV18 to TRBJ1-2, with 7 positions matching TRBD1. With 5 bases clipped from V and 5 bases from J, the junction kept 8 bases outside the gene matches. There are 14 residues in the CDR3. Germline V lookup: CDR1 KGHSH, CDR2 LQKENI. CDR3 nucleotide sequence: TGTGCCAGCTCATACAACCGGGACAGTTATGGCTACACCTTC. This codes for CASSYNRDSYGYTF.

The J gene is TRBJ1-5, the V gene TRBV28, with D hard to call. Germline CDR1 MDHEN, CDR2 SYDVKM. This CDR3 has 18 residues. Trimming shortened V by 1 base and J by 1 base, and 17 bases separated the two germline ends. The CDR3 bases are TGTGCCAGCAGTTTATTGTTTGGGCCCCTCAGGAGCAATCAGCCCCAGCATTTT. Amino acids: CASSLLFGPLRSNQPQHF.